These 2 T cell receptor beta chains were all obtained from the same sample, sequenced in a study of blood T cell repertoires in COVID-19. TCRdb's copy holds only in-frame clones and misses some; the assay was immunoSEQ multiplex PCR. The sample lists around 64,000 clones; 80% to 85% were seen once. Sequenced sample: peripheral blood. The receptors shown here come from a human donor in a cohort sampled during active COVID-19.

The CDR3 loop reads CASSHLTTGGPYEQYF. The CDR3 DNA follows: TGCGCCAGCAGCCACCTAACGACAGGGGGACCCTACGAGCAGTACTTC. The chain has TRBV5-1 and TRBJ2-7, with 9 bases fitting TRBD1. The germline gives CDR1 SGHRS, CDR2 YFSETQ. Trimming removed 4 bases from V and 2 bases from J; junction bases left unmatched: 10. CDR3 length: 16 amino acids.

In DNA, the CDR3 is TGCAGCGTGGAACGCGGGGAGACCCAGTACTTC. It is translated as CSVERGETQYF. V gene TRBV29-1 combines with J gene TRBJ2-5; D is perhaps TRBD2 (5 bases). V gave up 6 bases and J gave up 5 bases, with 10 bases separating them. The CDR3 loop spans 11 amino acids. Germline CDR1 and CDR2: SQVTM and ANQGSEA. Full variable domain (missing parts from reference TRBV29-1 and TRBJ2-5): SAVISQKPSRDICQRGTSLTIQCQVDSQVTMMFWYRQQPGQSLTLIATANQGSEATYESGFVIDKFPISRPNLTFSTLTVSNMSPEDSSIYLCSVERGETQYFGPGTRLLVL.